This is a list of T cell receptor beta chains from one sample in a study of T cell responses to AZD1222 COVID-19 vaccine. Profiled with immunoSEQ multiplex PCR; TCRdb holds only in-frame clones, not every one. The repertoire holds 110,000 or so clones, with 70% to 90% as singletons. Sequenced material: peripheral blood, taken 28 days after the second AZD1222 dose. The receptor source for this set is an adult who received the AZD1222 COVID-19 vaccine. The CDR3 runs from the conserved cysteine through the conserved F or W. The order of the fields is J gene, V gene, D gene, clone size, CDR3 DNA, CDR3 protein. The D gene is left open where the match is weak. Rows give clone size only sometimes, using once, few, many, or a class for an expanded clone.

>TRBJ2-5|TRBV6-8|TRBD2|-
TGTGCCAGCAGTTACCTTATATTCTGCCCTAGCGGGGGGGGTAAAGAAGAGACCCAGTACTTC
CASSYLIFCPSGGGKEETQYF
>TRBJ2-6|TRBV29-1|-|-
TGCAGCGTTCGGGATGAAGTGGGTCCCGGGGCCAACGTCCTGACTTTC
CSVRDEVGPGANVLTF
>TRBJ2-1|TRBV7-8|TRBD2|once
TGTGCCAGCAGCCAGACGGGGGGGAGCTCCTACAATGAGCAGTTCTTC
CASSQTGGSSYNEQFF
>TRBJ1-4|TRBV5-6|TRBD1|-
TGTGCCAGCAGCTCATATGCGACAGGGGGTGAAAAACTGTTTTTT
CASSSYATGGEKLFF
>TRBJ1-3|TRBV18|-|-
TGTGCCAGCTCACCACTTGACTCTGGAAACACCATATATTTT
CASSPLDSGNTIYF
>TRBJ1-2|TRBV6-5|TRBD1|-
TGTGCCAGCAGTTACGATGCAAGGGGACAGGACTATGGCTACACCTTC
CASSYDARGQDYGYTF
>TRBJ1-2|TRBV9|TRBD1|-
TGTGCCAGCAGAACCGAGGACAGGGACTATGGCTACACCTTC
CASRTEDRDYGYTF
>TRBJ1-3|TRBV5-1|-|-
TGCGCCAGCAGTCTCCCGGACGGAATCTCTGGAAACACCATATATTTT
CASSLPDGISGNTIYF
>TRBJ1-3|TRBV5-1|-|-
TGCGCCAGCAGACCTACAGGCACCTCTGGAAACACCATATATTTT
CASRPTGTSGNTIYF
>TRBJ2-7|TRBV6-5|TRBD2|-
TGTGCCAGCAGCGCCCGGGGAGCGGGAGCCTACGAGCAGTACTTC
CASSARGAGAYEQYF
>TRBJ2-7|TRBV28|-|-
-
CASSWPMWTATSSTSGRYEQYF
>TRBJ2-6|TRBV4-1|-|-
TGCGCCAGCAGCCAAATCGGGACAGGGGCCAACGTCCTGACTTTC
CASSQIGTGANVLTF
>TRBJ2-1|TRBV4-3|-|-
TGCGCCAGCAGCCAAGCGTGGGGGCCTACCTACAATGAGCAGTTCTTC
CASSQAWGPTYNEQFF
>TRBJ2-1|TRBV5-1|-|once
TGCGCCAGCAGCTCATTTCAACTTAGCTCCTACAATGAGCAGTTCTTC
CASSSFQLSSYNEQFF
>TRBJ2-1|TRBV9|-|-
TGTGCCAGCAGCTCAGACGGGACCGCCTACAATGAGCAGTTCTTC
CASSSDGTAYNEQFF
>TRBJ1-6|TRBV29-1|-|-
TGCAGCGTGAGAACAGGGAATTCACCCCTCCACTTT
CSVRTGNSPLHF
>TRBJ2-7|TRBV5-3|-|once
TGTGCCAGAAGCTTTAAGATCCTAATGGGGCAGTACTTC
CARSFKILMGQYF
>TRBJ2-2|TRBV10-1|-|once
TGCGCCAGCAGTGGACGCCGACCAAGGGAGCTGTTTTTT
CASSGRRPRELFF
>TRBJ1-2|TRBV6-5|TRBD1|-
TGTGCCAGCAGTTACTCGAAAGTCAGGGGGTTTGGCTACACCTTC
CASSYSKVRGFGYTF
>TRBJ2-2|TRBV7-7|TRBD2|-
TGTGCCAGCAGCTTAGGGACTAGTTTCAACACCGGGGAGCTGTTTTTT
CASSLGTSFNTGELFF
>TRBJ1-1|TRBV5-5|-|-
TGTGCCAGCAGCTTCGCAGGGCCGAACACTGAAGCTTTCTTT
CASSFAGPNTEAFF
>TRBJ1-3|TRBV3-1/TRBV3-2|-|-
TGTGCCAGCAGCCGGGCCAGCTCTGGAAACACCATATATTTT
CASSRASSGNTIYF
>TRBJ2-7|TRBV3-1/TRBV3-2|-|-
TGTGCCAGCAGCCAAGAGGGCAGGCCCTACGAGCAGTACTTC
CASSQEGRPYEQYF
>TRBJ2-7|TRBV4-2|TRBD2|-
TGTGCCAGCAGCCTAGCTGCGGCGGGGGGGCCCCTAGCTCAAGAGCAGTACTTC
CASSLAAAGGPLAQEQYF
>TRBJ2-7|TRBV5-1|-|few
TGCGCCAGCAGGGAAGGGAGCTCCTACGAGCAGTACTTC
CASREGSSYEQYF
>TRBJ1-1|TRBV7-9|TRBD1|-
TGTGCCAGCAGCTTAAGGCCAGGGGGATTTATGAACACTGAAGCTTTCTTT
CASSLRPGGFMNTEAFF
>TRBJ2-1|TRBV27|-|-
TGTGCCAGCAGGGTATACAATGAGCAGTTCTTC
CASRVYNEQFF
>TRBJ1-3|TRBV3-1/TRBV3-2|-|-
TGTGCCAGCAGCCAAGACAACTCTGGAAACACCATATATTTT
CASSQDNSGNTIYF
>TRBJ2-1|TRBV11-1|-|-
TGTGCCAGCAGCTTAGGGGGTCCCCCCAATGAGCAGTTCTTC
CASSLGGPPNEQFF
>TRBJ2-1|TRBV11-1|-|-
TGTGCCAGCAGCTTATCCGGGACGTTTAAGGTTAATGAGCAGTTCTTC
CASSLSGTFKVNEQFF
>TRBJ1-1|TRBV28|-|once
TGTGCCAGCAGACCACCAGGGGTGGGGACTGAAGCTTTCTTT
CASRPPGVGTEAFF
>TRBJ2-6|TRBV5-1|-|-
TGCGCCAGCAGCTTGTCAGCGTCTGGGGCCAACGTCCTGACTTTC
CASSLSASGANVLTF
>TRBJ1-1|TRBV7-8|-|-
TGTGCCAGCAGCTTAGTTGGGCGGAAGAACACTGAAGCTTTCTTT
CASSLVGRKNTEAFF
>TRBJ2-7|TRBV7-9|-|-
TGTGCCAGCAGCTTATCAGGAAACTACGAGCAGTACTTC
CASSLSGNYEQYF
>TRBJ2-3|TRBV2|-|-
TGTGCCAGCAGCGGCGGCTCCCGGTGGGGGGATACGCAGTATTTT
CASSGGSRWGDTQYF
>TRBJ1-2|TRBV5-4|TRBD1|-
TGTGCCAGCAGGAGGGCCGGGACAGGGGGCGAGGGCTACACCTTC
CASRRAGTGGEGYTF